These 18 T cell receptor beta chains were sequenced from one sample in a study of response to subunit inactivated influenza vaccine. TCRdb re-analysed the RT-PCR reads in MiXCR, keeping a single row per CDR3 protein. Among approximately 730,000 distinct CDR3 sequences listed, about 15% were seen once. This specimen consisted of PBMCs from blood, obtained 14 to 15 days before vaccination. These receptors all stem from a man aged 50 to 60 who received an inactivated influenza vaccine.

In its sample, this clonotype was seen a few times. This chain uses TRBV14 with TRBJ2-7; the D gene is possibly TRBD2 (5 bases). The ends were cut back, 1 base at V and 3 bases at J, with 16 bases in the middle. The germline V gene encodes CDR1 SGHDN and CDR2 FVKESK. The CDR3 totals 16 residues. CDR3 amino acids: CASSQVSYEGYYEQYF. As DNA, the CDR3 is TGTGCCAGCAGCCAAGTATCGTACGAGGGATACTACGAGCAGTACTTC.

The gene calls are TRBV7-2 and TRBJ2-7, with TRBD2 identical over 7 bases. This CDR3 comprises 14 residues. Trimming took 1 base from V and 3 from J; bases not matched to a gene: 3. Germline V gene sequence: CDR1 SGHTA, CDR2 FQGNSA. This CDR3 reads CASSLVSGNYEQYF. The CDR3 nucleotides are TGTGCCAGCAGCTTAGTAAGCGGGAACTACGAGCAGTACTTC.

This clonotype was seen a handful of times. The chain carries TRBV4-2 and TRBJ2-6; D gene ambiguous. With 2 bases removed from V and 0 bases from J, the gap between germline ends came to 11 bases. The CDR3 is made up of 17 amino acids. Germline V lookup: CDR1 LGHNA, CDR2 YNFKEQ. CDR3 protein: CASSQSLLGSGANVLTF. CDR3 bases: TGTGCCAGCAGCCAAAGCCTGCTTGGCTCTGGGGCCAACGTCCTGACTTTC.

This clonotype was picked up a small number of times. The chain is built from TRBV4-3 and TRBJ2-1; D ambiguous. CDR1 LGHNA and CDR2 YSLEER come from the germline V gene. Trimming shortened V by 0 bases and J by 5 bases, and 8 bases separated the two germline ends. CDR3 size: 14 residues. The CDR3 here is CASSQELPDNEQFF. The CDR3 region has the DNA TGCGCCAGCAGCCAAGAACTCCCTGACAATGAGCAGTTCTTC.

This clonotype was counted many times. The chain carries TRBV7-2 and TRBJ1-5; unclear D gene. V lost 0 bases, J lost 5 bases, and 5 bases lay in between. This CDR3 comprises 13 residues. Germline-derived CDR1 and CDR2 are SGHTA and FQGNSA. The CDR3 nucleotides are TGTGCCAGCAGCTTAGCGCCCGATCAGCCCCAGCATTTT. Translating it yields CASSLAPDQPQHF. The variable domain in full, with the rest retrieved from reference TRBV7-2 and TRBJ1-5, is GAGVSQSPSNKVTEKGKDVELRCDPISGHTALYWYRQSLGQGLEFLIYFQGNSAPDKSGLPSDRFSAERTGGSVSTLTIQRTQQEDSAVYLCASSLAPDQPQHFGDGTRLSIL.

This clonotype was seen repeatedly, ten times or more. V and J are TRBV18 and TRBJ2-1; D unclear. This CDR3 has 12 amino acids. The germline gives CDR1 KGHSH, CDR2 LQKENI. With 2 bases removed from V and 7 bases from J, the gap between germline ends came to 6 bases. The CDR3 DNA reads TGTGCCAGCTCACCAGCTCGGAATGAGCAGTTCTTC. The encoded protein is CASSPARNEQFF.

The chain employs TRBV4-3 and TRBJ2-3, with 10 bases identical to TRBD2. The CDR3 is 17 residues long. In germline, CDR1 is LGHNA, CDR2 YSLEER. V shed 1 base, J shed 6 bases, and the junction held 10 bases outside the gene matches. The CDR3 DNA is TGCGCCAGCAGCCAAGTTCTAGCGGGAGACCCGATCGATACGCAGTATTTT. This codes for CASSQVLAGDPIDTQYF.

This clonotype was detected a few times. The genes are TRBV5-1 and TRBJ1-6, with a weak D call TRBD1 (6 bases). The CDR3 is 14 amino acids. Trimming took 5 bases from V and 6 from J, leaving 12 bases between them. The V gene's germline CDR1 is SGHRS and CDR2 YFSETQ. CDR3 protein: CASSPDSPNSPLHF. CDR3 nucleotides: TGCGCCAGCAGTCCGGACAGTCCTAATTCACCCCTCCACTTT.

In its sample, this clonotype was seen many times. The chain carries TRBV12-3 or TRBV12-4 and TRBJ2-7; 7 bases line up with TRBD1. Unmatched junction bases numbered 1, after V lost 1 base and J lost 1 base. CDR3 size: 14 residues. The CDR3 nucleotides are TGTGCCAGCAGTTTAGACAGGGGTTCCTACGAGCAGTACTTC. This sequence encodes CASSLDRGSYEQYF.

This clonotype was observed a few times. The chain links TRBV6-1 to TRBJ2-7, with 10 bases lining up with TRBD1. The CDR3 has 18 residues. Germline V lookup: CDR1 MNHNS, CDR2 SASEGT. Trimming removed 4 bases from V and 5 bases from J; junction bases left unmatched: 17. In DNA, the CDR3 is TGTGCCAGCAGTGGGACTGCGGCCCGGGACAGGGGTACCCACGAGCAGTACTTC. It codes for CASSGTAARDRGTHEQYF.

This clonotype was picked up many times. The J gene is TRBJ2-7, the V gene TRBV4-1; D might be TRBD2 (6 bases). The germline V and J ends were trimmed by 4 bases and 3 bases, with 13 bases remaining between them. CDR1 and CDR2 (germline): MGHRA, YSYEKL. The CDR3 covers 14 residues. The CDR3: CASSLSGGFYEQYF. The CDR3, as DNA: TGCGCCAGCAGCCTCAGCGGAGGGTTCTACGAGCAGTACTTC.

This clonotype was seen many times. V is TRBV7-7 and J is TRBJ2-3, with 13 nucleotides matching TRBD2. In germline, CDR1 is SSHAT, CDR2 FNYEAQ (reference sequence). The CDR3 is made up of 15 amino acids. J gave up 3 bases and V 5 bases, and 2 bases lay outside the gene matches. The CDR3: CASSRTSGRTDTQYF. The CDR3 region has the DNA TGTGCCAGCAGCCGGACTAGCGGGAGAACAGATACGCAGTATTTT.

The chain has TRBV4-1 and TRBJ1-6; no firm D call. Between the trimmed V and J ends, which lost 3 bases and 6 bases, there was a span of 6 bases. The length of the CDR3 is 13 residues. Looked up from germline, CDR1 is MGHRA and CDR2 is YSYEKL. CDR3 region: CASSQASNSPLHF. In DNA form, the CDR3 reads TGCGCCAGCAGCCAGGCCAGTAATTCACCCCTCCACTTT.

This clonotype has more than one count but fewer than ten. This chain uses TRBV19 with TRBJ2-2; TRBD2 might be the D (6 bases). This CDR3 has 16 amino acids. V lost 1 base to trimming and J lost 9 bases, with 18 bases between them. CDR1 is LNHDA, CDR2 SQIVND, per germline (reference sequence). The CDR3 reads CASSIGRGTLAWELFF. CDR3 sequence (DNA): TGTGCCAGTAGTATAGGGCGCGGGACTCTCGCCTGGGAGCTGTTTTTT. Filled out from reference TRBV19 and TRBJ2-2, the complete variable domain reads DGGITQSPKYLFRKEGQNVTLSCEQNLNHDAMYWYRQDPGQGLRLIYYSQIVNDFQKGDIAEGYSVSREKKESFPLTVTSAQKNPTAFYLCASSIGRGTLAWELFFGEGSRLTVL.

J is TRBJ2-5 and V is TRBV27; D is ambiguous. The CDR3 has 11 amino acids. Germline CDR1 is MNHEY and CDR2 is SMNVEV (reference sequence). V was trimmed by 7 bases and J by 5 bases, leaving 8 bases between them. CDR3 loop: CASMSGETQYF. In nucleotides, the CDR3 is TGTGCCAGCATGTCCGGGGAGACCCAGTACTTC.

The V and J genes are TRBV6-5 and TRBJ2-1; D possibly corresponds to TRBD2 (5 bases). Germline values: CDR1 MNHEY, CDR2 SVGAGI. V shed 1 base and J shed 5 bases, with 18 bases lying between them. CDR3 length equals 17 residues. In DNA, the CDR3 is TGTGCCAGCAGTTACTACTATCAACCTTCGGGGAACAATGAGCAGTTCTTC. It encodes CASSYYYQPSGNNEQFF.

This clonotype has just one count. The V call is TRBV4-3, the J call TRBJ2-1, with 12 bases fitting TRBD2. CDR3 length: 16 residues. Unmatched junction bases numbered 7, after V lost 3 bases and J lost 7 bases. Germline V CDR1 and CDR2: LGHNA, YSLEER. CDR3 loop: CASSHASGRALNEQFF. CDR3 DNA sequence: TGCGCCAGCAGCCACGCTAGCGGGAGGGCCTTAAATGAGCAGTTCTTC.

Turning to this clonotype: A read error may produce the germline difference seen at one junction end. J is TRBJ2-7 and V is TRBV2; D is possibly TRBD2 (6 bases). The germline V gene has CDR1 SNHLY and CDR2 FYNNEI. The CDR3 loop spans 15 amino acids. The CDR3 DNA reads as TGTGCCAGCAGTGCAAGGAGGGGCGCCTCCCACGAGCAGTACTTC. Encoded protein: CASSARRGASHEQYF. The full variable domain, rest sourced from reference TRBV2 and TRBJ2-7, is EPEVTQTPSHQVTQMGQEVILRCVPISNHLYFYWYRQILGQKVEFLVSFYNNEISEKSEIFDDQFSVERPDGSNFTLKIRSTKLEDSAMYFCASSARRGASHEQYFGPGTRLTVT.